The 32 T cell receptor beta chains listed next were all sequenced from one sample in a study of blood T cell repertoires in COVID-19. This table comes from immunoSEQ multiplex PCR, and its TCRdb copy is limited to in-frame clones, with some not included. The data contain around 300,000 clones, around 81% of them singletons. Sequences were obtained from peripheral blood. The receptors were gathered from a woman aged 50 to 65 with active or convalescent COVID-19.

The chain has TRBV10-2 and TRBJ1-2, with no clear D. The length of the CDR3 is 15 residues. Trimming took 4 bases from V and 4 from J, leaving 16 bases between them. In germline, CDR1 is WSHSY, CDR2 SAAADI. For the CDR3, the DNA is TGCGCCAGCAGTGCCCGTGAGGGTTCGGCCTATGGCTACACCTTC. It codes for CASSAREGSAYGYTF.

J is TRBJ2-6 and V is TRBV11-2; tentative D call: TRBD2 (5 bases). This CDR3 contains 16 residues. Trimming left V 2 bases short and J 2 bases short, with 10 bases between. Germline values: CDR1 SGHAT, CDR2 FQNNGV. CDR3 DNA sequence: TGTGCCAGCAGCTTAATGGGTAGCGCTGGGGCCAACGTCCTGACTTTC. Amino acids: CASSLMGSAGANVLTF.

The J gene is TRBJ1-2, the V gene TRBV12-3 or TRBV12-4; D may be TRBD1 (5 bases). The CDR3 totals 12 residues. V was shortened by 2 bases and J by 14 bases, with 15 bases between the two germline ends. DNA of the CDR3: TGTGCCAGCAGTTTAAAGGCGGACATGGGGACCTTC. As protein: CASSLKADMGTF.

V usage is TRBV5-1 and J usage is TRBJ2-7, with 8 nucleotides matching TRBD1. V lost 0 bases to trimming and J lost 2 bases; unmatched junction nucleotides: 4. The length of the CDR3 is 15 residues. CDR1 and CDR2 from the germline V gene are SGHRS and YFSETQ. The DNA for the CDR3 is TGCGCCAGCAGCTTGGCGACAGGGGTGGCCTACGAGCAGTACTTC. The encoded protein is CASSLATGVAYEQYF.

This chain uses TRBV7-3 with TRBJ2-3, with 13 bases identical to TRBD2. Germline values: CDR1 SGHTA, CDR2 FQGTGA. This CDR3 is 22 amino acids long. V gave up 4 bases and J gave up 2 bases; unmatched junction bases: 21. The CDR3 spells CASSWGLAGQTLTRPSTDTQYF. CDR3 nucleotide sequence: TGTGCCAGCAGCTGGGGACTAGCGGGACAAACACTTACTCGACCCTCCACAGATACGCAGTATTTT.

The V and J genes are TRBV7-2 and TRBJ2-5, with D possibly TRBD1 on 5 matching bases. CDR1 and CDR2 from the germline V gene are SGHTA and FQGNSA. This CDR3 is built from 13 residues. Trimming pared 6 bases from V and 5 bases from J, leaving 13 bases between. CDR3 nucleotides: TGTGCCAGCAGTCAAGGGGTCCCGGAGACCCAGTACTTC. It encodes CASSQGVPETQYF. The variable domain in full, with the rest retrieved from reference TRBV7-2 and TRBJ2-5, is GAGVSQSPSNKVTEKGKDVELRCDPISGHTALYWYRQSLGQGLEFLIYFQGNSAPDKSGLPSDRFSAERTGGSVSTLTIQRTQQEDSAVYLCASSQGVPETQYFGPGTRLLVL.

V gene TRBV10-2 combines with J gene TRBJ1-2, with 9 bases matching TRBD1. Germline trimming cut 2 bases from V and 8 bases from J; bases unmatched to any gene: 9. Germline V lookup: CDR1 WSHSY, CDR2 SAAADI. The CDR3 runs to 15 residues. The CDR3 spells CASSEIPGQGGGYTF. In DNA, the CDR3 is TGCGCCAGCAGTGAGATTCCGGGACAGGGCGGCGGCTACACCTTC.

The chain combines TRBV27 with TRBJ1-2; TRBD1 matches at 8 bases. Germline V CDR1 and CDR2: MNHEY, SMNVEV (reference sequence). This CDR3 is built from 14 residues. V shed 5 bases and J 8 bases; nucleotides not matched to a gene: 10. CDR3 coding DNA: TGTGCCAGCAGTCCCTCCGGACAGGGTAGAGGCTACACCTTC. Translation gives CASSPSGQGRGYTF.

This chain links TRBV7-8 with TRBJ2-7, with TRBD2 matching 13 bases. Germline-derived CDR1 and CDR2 are SGHVS and FQNEAQ. The CDR3 extends over 17 amino acids. V lost 5 bases to trimming and J lost 2 bases; unmatched junction nucleotides: 9. The CDR3, as DNA: TGTGCCAGCAGCATCTACTCGACTAGCGGGAGGCCCTACGAGCAGTACTTC. Encoded protein: CASSIYSTSGRPYEQYF.

The chain links TRBV29-1 to TRBJ2-1; no clear D. The CDR3 is 14 residues long. Per the germline V gene, CDR1 is SQVTM and CDR2 is ANQGSEA. V lost 3 bases and J lost 2, with 11 bases in between. This CDR3 is CSVDNGGPYNEQFF. CDR3 DNA sequence: TGCAGCGTTGATAACGGCGGTCCCTACAATGAGCAGTTCTTC.

V usage is TRBV10-3 and J usage is TRBJ1-1, with 9 bases matching TRBD1. After removal of 5 bases from V and 3 bases from J, the junction contained 10 bases not matched to a gene. CDR1 is ENHRY and CDR2 is SYGVKD in the germline V gene. This CDR3 has 16 residues. CDR3 amino acids: CAISTRDREWDTEAFF. The CDR3 region has the DNA TGTGCCATCAGTACCCGGGACAGGGAGTGGGACACTGAAGCTTTCTTT.

The CDR3 region is CASSPRTGEAFF. As DNA, the CDR3 is TGTGCCAGCAGTCCTAGGACAGGGGAAGCTTTCTTT. The V call is TRBV12-3 or TRBV12-4, the J call TRBJ1-1; 8 bases are shared with TRBD1. V trimming: 5 bases; J trimming: 8 bases; junction bases outside the gene matches: 4. The CDR3 runs to 12 residues.

V gene TRBV11-2 combines with J gene TRBJ1-1; 11 bases are a match to TRBD1. The junction had 6 bases not matched to a gene; V was cut back by 4 bases and J by 5 bases. This CDR3 has 15 amino acids. In germline, CDR1 is SGHAT, CDR2 FQNNGV. The CDR3 loop is CASSSLGTGGTEAFF. CDR3 coding DNA: TGTGCCAGCAGCTCGCTAGGGACAGGGGGTACTGAAGCTTTCTTT. The variable domain in full, with the rest retrieved from reference TRBV11-2 and TRBJ1-1, is EAGVAQSPRYKIIEKRQSVAFWCNPISGHATLYWYQQILGQGPKLLIQFQNNGVVDDSQLPKDRFSAERLKGVDSTLKIQPAKLEDSAVYLCASSSLGTGGTEAFFGQGTRLTVV.

The chain has TRBV11-3 and TRBJ2-1; TRBD1 aligns across 7 bases. V shed 5 bases, J shed 2 bases, and the junction held 6 bases outside the gene matches. CDR1 is SGHNT and CDR2 is YENEEA in the germline V gene. The CDR3 is 15 residues long. CDR3 sequence: CASSPGTATYNEQFF. DNA of the CDR3: TGTGCCAGCAGCCCGGGGACAGCCACCTACAATGAGCAGTTCTTC. Together with reference TRBV11-3 and TRBJ2-1, the CDR3 gives the full variable domain: EAGVVQSPRYKIIEKKQPVAFWCNPISGHNTLYWYLQNLGQGPELLIRYENEEAVDDSQLPKDRFSAERLKGVDSTLKIQPAELGDSAVYLCASSPGTATYNEQFFGPGTRLTVL.

This clone has just a few counts. The chain is built from TRBV7-9 and TRBJ1-2; 11 bases map to TRBD1. V gave up 4 bases and J gave up 4 bases; unmatched junction bases: 5. Per the germline V gene, CDR1 is SEHNR and CDR2 is FQNEAQ (reference sequence). This CDR3 comprises 15 residues. CDR3 sequence: CASSSGQGAGYGYTF. CDR3 nucleotide sequence: TGTGCCAGCAGCTCCGGACAGGGGGCCGGCTATGGCTACACCTTC. Drawing the rest from reference TRBV7-9 and TRBJ1-2, the complete variable domain is DTGVSQNPRHKITKRGQNVTFRCDPISEHNRLYWYRQTLGQGPEFLTYFQNEAQLEKSRLLSDRFSAERPKGSFSTLEIQRTEQGDSAMYLCASSSGQGAGYGYTFGSGTRLTVV.

The gene calls are TRBV19 and TRBJ1-6; D remains unclear. Germline CDR1 reads LNHDA; CDR2 reads SQIVND (reference sequence). Trimming cost V 2 bases and J 0 bases, with 5 bases left between them. The CDR3 totals 15 residues. As DNA, the CDR3 is TGTGCCAGTAGTATACCAGGCTCCTATAATTCACCCCTCCACTTT. It translates to CASSIPGSYNSPLHF.

The rearrangement uses TRBV7-9 and TRBJ2-1, with 7 bases that match TRBD2. V shed 4 bases and J 15 bases; nucleotides not matched to a gene: 6. This CDR3 region has 11 residues. In germline, CDR1 is SEHNR, CDR2 FQNEAQ (reference sequence). CDR3 nucleotide sequence: TGTGCCAGCAGCTACGCAGCGGGATTGTTCTTC. It is translated as CASSYAAGLFF.

This chain links TRBV6-5 with TRBJ1-3; D is ambiguous. V was cut by 7 bases and J by 0 bases, with 13 bases left in between. Germline CDR1 and CDR2: MNHEY and SVGAGI. This CDR3 is built from 15 residues. CDR3: CASTSGISSGNTIYF. Here the CDR3 DNA reads TGTGCCAGCACCTCGGGGATAAGCTCTGGAAACACCATATATTTT.

This CDR3 reads CASRRLWEKLFF. The CDR3 coding sequence is TGTGCCAGCAGGCGGTTGTGGGAAAAACTGTTTTTT. The chain has TRBV28 and TRBJ1-4; D uncertain. CDR1 is MDHEN, CDR2 SYDVKM, per germline. V was cut by 6 bases and J by 8 bases, with 10 bases left in between. This CDR3 has 12 residues. The entire variable domain, with the rest obtained from reference TRBV28 and TRBJ1-4, is as follows: DVKVTQSSRYLVKRTGEKVFLECVQDMDHENMFWYRQDPGLGLRLIYFSYDVKMKEKGDIPEGYSVSREKKERFSLILESASTNQTSMYLCASRRLWEKLFFGSGTQLSVL.

The chain couples TRBV28 to TRBJ1-2, with D perhaps matching TRBD1 (6 bases). The germline CDR1 and CDR2 sequences are MDHEN and SYDVKM. This CDR3 is 15 amino acids long. V was pared by 6 bases and J by 4 bases, with 18 bases between. CDR3 residues: CASSPGQFGAYGYTF. The CDR3, as DNA: TGTGCCAGCAGCCCCGGACAGTTTGGCGCCTATGGCTACACCTTC.

This clone was observed a few times. The chain uses TRBV9 and TRBJ1-1; a weak D match, TRBD1 (5 bases). CDR3 size: 19 residues. The V and J ends lost 3 bases and 3 bases respectively, with 27 bases between them. Germline CDR1 reads SGDLS; CDR2 reads YYNGEE. CDR3: CASSAPYPGGVGRHTEAFF. DNA for the CDR3: TGTGCCAGCAGCGCCCCTTATCCTGGGGGGGTCGGGAGGCACACTGAAGCTTTCTTT.

The chain uses TRBV3-1 (or the pseudogene TRBV3-2) and TRBJ2-7, with no clear D. The CDR3 runs to 11 residues. Trimming took 2 bases from V and 8 from J, leaving 7 bases between them. Germline values: CDR1 LGHDT, CDR2 YNNKEL (reference sequence). CDR3: CASSQNSKQYF. CDR3 DNA sequence: TGTGCCAGCAGCCAAAACAGTAAGCAGTACTTC.

This chain joins TRBV6-5 and TRBJ1-2; TRBD1 matches 7 bases. This CDR3 region has 13 residues. Germline values: CDR1 MNHEY, CDR2 SVGAGI. V shed 6 bases, J shed 8 bases, and the junction held 9 bases outside the gene matches. This CDR3 is CASSTEGARGYTF. The CDR3 nucleotides are TGTGCCAGCAGCACAGAGGGGGCGCGGGGCTACACCTTC.

This clone showed up just a few times. V and J are TRBV18 and TRBJ2-2; 12 bases match TRBD2. J was trimmed by 7 bases and V by 3 bases; bases with no gene match: 9. CDR1 is KGHSH and CDR2 is LQKENI in the germline V gene. The CDR3 is made up of 17 amino acids. CDR3 DNA: TGTGCCAGCTCACCGGAGCTAGCGGGAGGGCCGAGCGGGGAGCTGTTTTTT. It is translated as CASSPELAGGPSGELFF.

This clone showed up just once. The rearrangement links TRBV30 to TRBJ1-4; 7 bases map to TRBD1. This CDR3 comprises 15 residues. V trimming: 0 bases; J trimming: 7 bases; junction bases outside the gene matches: 8. Germline values: CDR1 GTSNPN, CDR2 SVGIG (reference sequence). The CDR3 reads CAWSVARGMVEKLFF. The CDR3 DNA follows: TGTGCCTGGAGTGTAGCCAGGGGGATGGTTGAAAAACTGTTTTTT.

V gene TRBV2 combines with J gene TRBJ2-3; 11 positions match TRBD2. After removal of 11 bases from V and 5 bases from J, the junction contained 3 bases not matched to a gene. CDR1 is SNHLY, CDR2 FYNNEI, per germline. The CDR3 spans 12 residues. CDR3 sequence reads: CAQGLAGDTQYF. The CDR3 DNA reads as TGTGCCCAAGGACTAGCGGGAGATACGCAGTATTTT. Drawing the rest from reference TRBV2 and TRBJ2-3, the complete variable domain is EPEVTQTPSHQVTQMGQEVILRCVPISNHLYFYWYRQILGQKVEFLVSFYNNEISEKSEIFDDQFSVERPDGSNFTLKIRSTKLEDSAMYFCAQGLAGDTQYFGPGTRLTVL.

The chain joins TRBV7-2 to TRBJ2-2, with 7 bases that match TRBD1. Germline values: CDR1 SGHTA, CDR2 FQGNSA. V lost 3 bases and J lost 9; bases outside the gene matches: 4. The CDR3 has 13 amino acids. This CDR3 reads CASSLDRSRELFF. DNA for the CDR3: TGTGCCAGCAGCTTGGACAGGTCTCGGGAGCTGTTTTTT.

The chain couples TRBV10-3 to TRBJ1-2, with 7 nucleotides matching TRBD1. CDR1 is ENHRY, CDR2 SYGVKD, per germline. J was trimmed by 0 bases and V by 3 bases; bases with no gene match: 10. The CDR3 has 17 residues. CDR3 in amino acids: CAISESPGGKANYGYTF. In DNA, the CDR3 is TGTGCCATCAGTGAATCCCCAGGGGGAAAAGCTAACTATGGCTACACCTTC.

This chain links TRBV15 with TRBJ2-1; 12 nucleotides align to TRBD2. J gave up 5 bases and V 3 bases, and 2 bases lay outside the gene matches. The CDR3 spans 15 residues. Germline CDR1 and CDR2: LNHNV and YYDKDF (reference sequence). For the CDR3, the DNA is TGTGCCACCAGCAGTCGACTAGCGGGAGACAATGAGCAGTTCTTC. Translated, it gives CATSSRLAGDNEQFF.

In this sample, this clone turned up a few times. This chain connects TRBV2 to TRBJ2-3; 8 bases map to TRBD2. J lost 2 bases, V lost 7 bases, and 5 bases had no gene match. The CDR3 consists of 14 residues. Germline values: CDR1 SNHLY, CDR2 FYNNEI. CDR3 sequence reads: CASMREADTDTQYF. DNA of the CDR3: TGTGCCAGCATGCGGGAGGCCGACACAGATACGCAGTATTTT. The entire variable domain, with the rest obtained from reference TRBV2 and TRBJ2-3, is as follows: EPEVTQTPSHQVTQMGQEVILRCVPISNHLYFYWYRQILGQKVEFLVSFYNNEISEKSEIFDDQFSVERPDGSNFTLKIRSTKLEDSAMYFCASMREADTDTQYFGPGTRLTVL.

The chain is built from TRBV6-5 and TRBJ2-5, with 8 bases lining up with TRBD1. Germline assignment: CDR1 MNHEY and CDR2 SVGAGI. The ends lost 6 bases at V and 2 bases at J; junction bases unmatched: 5. CDR3 size: 14 residues. The CDR3 DNA reads as TGTGCCAGCAGGGGGGACAGGCCGCAAGAGACCCAGTACTTC. This gives the protein CASRGDRPQETQYF.

V is TRBV2 and J is TRBJ1-2, with D possibly being TRBD1 (5 bases). V was cut by 4 bases and J by 4 bases, with 10 bases left in between. The germline V gene encodes CDR1 SNHLY and CDR2 FYNNEI. The CDR3 consists of 13 residues. CDR3 sequence: CASSADSIYGYTF. CDR3 nucleotide sequence: TGTGCCAGCAGTGCCGACAGCATCTATGGCTACACCTTC.